The 12 T cell receptor beta chains presented below share a single source sample, sequenced in a study of blood T cell repertoires in COVID-19. Using immunoSEQ multiplex PCR, the repertoire was profiled, and TCRdb retains in-frame clones only, with some absent. The sample has about 260,000 clones, 70% to 90% seen once; the top ten hold over 3.5%. Sample: peripheral blood. These receptor sequences come from a woman in her 40s with acute or convalescent COVID-19.

This clone was detected once. The gene calls are TRBV6-5 and TRBJ1-2, with D possibly matching TRBD1 (5 bases). Germline values: CDR1 MNHEY, CDR2 SVGAGI. There are 12 residues in the CDR3. V lost 0 bases and J 6 bases, leaving 5 bases between the germline ends. The CDR3 loop reads CASSYSGDGYTF. The CDR3 bases are TGTGCCAGCAGTTACTCAGGGGATGGCTACACCTTC.

This sequence joins TRBV6-6 and TRBJ1-4, with 10 bases fitting TRBD1. V was clipped by 5 bases and J by 5 bases; unmatched bases: 2. The CDR3 extends over 14 amino acids. Germline loops: CDR1 MNHNY, CDR2 SVGAGI (reference sequence). The CDR3 loop reads CASSQGQGNEKLFF. CDR3 in DNA: TGTGCCAGCAGTCAGGGACAGGGGAATGAAAAACTGTTTTTT.

The V gene is TRBV27, the J gene TRBJ2-1; 7 bases are a match to TRBD2. Per germline, CDR1 MNHEY and CDR2 SMNVEV (reference sequence). The CDR3 length is 14 residues. The trim removed 4 bases at V and 0 bases at J, leaving 0 bases unmatched. The CDR3 DNA reads TGTGCCAGCAGTTGGGGGGGCTCCTACAATGAGCAGTTCTTC. It translates to CASSWGGSYNEQFF.

The genes are TRBV6-2 or TRBV6-3 and TRBJ2-3; 9 bases fit TRBD2. The CDR3 spans 16 residues. The germline V gene has CDR1 MNHEY and CDR2 SVGEGT. The V segment lost 2 bases and the J segment 5 bases; nucleotides outside the gene matches: 8. CDR3 in DNA: TGTGCCAGCAGTTACGCCTTTGCGGGGGGGCAAGATACGCAGTATTTT. Translation gives CASSYAFAGGQDTQYF.

The chain links TRBV2 to TRBJ2-1; 9 bases map to TRBD2. The CDR3 has 14 residues. J was trimmed by 8 bases and V by 6 bases; bases with no gene match: 8. Germline assignment: CDR1 SNHLY and CDR2 FYNNEI. As DNA, the CDR3 is TGTGCCAGCAGAGTTAGCGGGGGCAGGGATGAGCAGTTCTTC. This gives the protein CASRVSGGRDEQFF.

The chain combines TRBV11-2 with TRBJ2-1, with TRBD2 matching over 9 bases. Germline loops: CDR1 SGHAT, CDR2 FQNNGV. The CDR3 consists of 16 residues. The ends lost 2 bases at V and 4 bases at J; junction bases unmatched: 6. The CDR3 DNA reads TGTGCCAGCAGCTTAAGCGGGGGGCACCTTTACAATGAGCAGTTCTTC. Its translation is CASSLSGGHLYNEQFF.

This chain connects TRBV4-1 to TRBJ2-1; TRBD2 matches 9 bases. Trimming at V came to 0 bases and at J to 4 bases, leaving 4 bases not matched to a gene. Germline lookup yields CDR1 MGHRA and CDR2 YSYEKL. The CDR3 spans 16 residues. The CDR3 sequence: CASSQDPSGAYNEQFF. The CDR3 bases are TGCGCCAGCAGCCAAGATCCTAGCGGGGCATACAATGAGCAGTTCTTC.

This chain links TRBV5-1 with TRBJ2-1, with 9 bases identical to TRBD2. The CDR3 spans 15 residues. The ends lost 0 bases at V and 7 bases at J; junction bases unmatched: 5. The germline gives CDR1 SGHRS, CDR2 YFSETQ. The CDR3 DNA sequence: TGCGCCAGCAGCTTGGATAGCGGGGGCCGTAATGAGCAGTTCTTC. Translation: CASSLDSGGRNEQFF.

This chain connects TRBV18 to TRBJ1-3; perhaps TRBD1 as D (5 bases). The CDR3 contains 19 residues. Trimming stripped 6 bases from V and 0 bases from J, with 24 bases between. Per the germline V gene, CDR1 is KGHSH and CDR2 is LQKENI. CDR3 loop: CASSPLTEEDSPSGNTIYF. As DNA, the CDR3 is TGTGCCAGCTCCCCGCTGACTGAAGAAGACAGCCCCTCTGGAAACACCATATATTTT. Complete variable domain (other parts from reference TRBV18 and TRBJ1-3): NAGVMQNPRHLVRRRGQEARLRCSPMKGHSHVYWYRQLPEEGLKFMVYLQKENIIDESGMPKERFSAEFPKEGPSILRIQQVVRGDSAAYFCASSPLTEEDSPSGNTIYFGEGSWLTVV.

The V call is TRBV7-8, the J call TRBJ2-1, with 15 bases fitting TRBD2. The CDR3 loop spans 17 amino acids. CDR1 and CDR2 (germline): SGHVS, FQNEAQ. V lost 5 bases and J lost 3; bases outside the gene matches: 5. The CDR3 DNA follows: TGTGCCAGCAGCCGCGGACTAGCGGGGGGGAACTACAATGAGCAGTTCTTC. This gives the protein CASSRGLAGGNYNEQFF. The full variable domain, in which reference TRBV7-8 and TRBJ2-1 provide the parts outside the CDR3, is GAGVSQSPRYKVAKRGQDVALRCDPISGHVSLFWYQQALGQGPEFLTYFQNEAQLDKSGLPSDRFFAERPEGSVSTLKIQRTQQEDSAVYLCASSRGLAGGNYNEQFFGPGTRLTVL.

The chain combines TRBV13 with TRBJ1-3; D is unresolved. The CDR3 spans 15 residues. Germline loops: CDR1 PRHDT, CDR2 FYEKMQ (reference sequence). Trimming removed 0 bases from V and 1 base from J, with 7 bases in between. The CDR3 nucleotides read TGTGCCAGCAGCTTAGGACAGCCTTCTGGAAACACCATATATTTT. Its translation: CASSLGQPSGNTIYF.

The V and J genes are TRBV7-2 and TRBJ1-5; 7 bases fit TRBD1. From germline, CDR1 is SGHTA and CDR2 FQGNSA. The J segment lost 4 bases and the V segment lost 4 bases, leaving 7 bases of the junction unmatched. CDR3 length: 15 residues. The CDR3 is CASSSSGQSNQPQHF. CDR3 sequence (DNA): TGTGCCAGCAGCTCATCGGGACAGTCGAATCAGCCCCAGCATTTT.